This note documents a single T cell receptor (beta chain) sequence. No cognate antigen has been identified for it. Per-base qualities were not stored, and no clone one base away is much larger. The CDR3 regions of human TCRbeta chains were subjected to immunosequencing. Turning to the authors' computational methods: TCRs in the repertoires were matched against a reference library of SARS-CoV-2-specific TCRs that had been generated with the MIRA antigen-specificity platform. Breadth was defined as the fraction of unique TCRs that were SARS-CoV-2-associated. Depth was defined as the fraction of total T cells that were SARS-CoV-2-associated. Each spike-specific TCR was assigned to its reactive spike region and to a CD4 or CD8 class using the MIRA data. Log10-transformed breadth and depth values were compared by one-way ANOVA with Sidak's multiple comparisons tests. The immuneACCESS repertoire file appears here via TCRdb, limited to in-frame rearrangements. These files lack a portion of the clones; in checked studies, under half of the deficit traces to unresolved V genes, and the cause of the others is not known. That table is the source of V, J and clone size, and D and trimming were worked out from the DNA. This sample holds about 160,000 clones; around 89% were observed only once. Approximately 5.1% of the sample lies in the top ten.

This sample stems from a study of T cell responses to AZD1222 COVID-19 vaccine (dated by TCRdb to 2020 to 2022). The study in broad terms: AZD1222 recipients given second doses at about 4 weeks or at about 12 weeks were pooled, since spike-specific TCR depth and breadth were not found to differ between the two schedules. TCR sequencing was performed for about 240 trial participants, of whom about 200 were given two doses of AZD1222 and around 26 were given two doses of MenACWY control vaccine. Trial participants were enrolled by age into 18-55, 56-69 and 70-plus year subgroups, with approximately 150, 28 and 58 TCR-sequenced participants respectively.

The sample's time point label is to be understood as: baseline before first vaccination. Samples from vaccinated people were obtained from the UK trials COV001 and COV002, which included a single-blind randomized controlled phase 2/3 trial of AZD1222 (ChAdOx1 nCoV-19) in healthy adults. For TCRbeta chain sequencing, PBMC samples were collected from trial participants at day 0 and at day 28 after the second dose. The germline V gene supplies CDR1 MNHEY and CDR2 SVGAGI. V drops 2 bases and J drops 7 bases, leaving 9 bases in between. The CDR3, cysteine through phenylalanine, is 12 amino acids long. Only the CDR3 part of the read is kept: 36 bases, read in frame from the first base. Broader findings and caveats from the paper: CD4 TCRs associated with the vaccine covered the entire spike protein, and the dominant responses were in regions 160-218 and 743-854. After two AZD1222 doses, spike-specific TCR breadth and depth were significantly higher than at day 0 and than in MenACWY recipients. Conclusions about previously exposed vaccinees were limited because only six AZD1222 recipients were SARS-CoV-2 seropositive at baseline. Epitopes outside the regions mutated in the B.1.351 and B.1.1.7 variants were reportedly recognized by nearly half of the unique spike-specific TCRs. Because no day 14 peak-response samples were available, the repertoires could be characterized only after the peak T cell response. In the small 56-69-year group, the increase in depth fell short of significance, most likely because of low power. Participants were mostly white British and included more females than males, and it was suggested by the authors that clonal diversity may have been underestimated.

Here the sequenced sample was peripheral blood, taken on day 0 of AZD1222 vaccination. This sequence uses TRBV6-5 and TRBJ2-7; no confident D gene assignment can be made. The sequence came from an adult in good health. The CDR3 protein sequence reads: CASSYPAGEQYF. The nucleotides are TGTGCCAGCAGTTACCCCGCCGGGGAGCAGTACTTC.